The present TCR beta chain was sequenced within a study of early T cells in non-severe SARS-CoV-2 infection. Study as a whole: With bulk RNA from unsorted whole blood as input, sequencing yielded unpaired chains.

This clonotype has ten or more counts. The CDR3 has 16 residues. From germline, CDR1 is SGHVS and CDR2 FQNEAQ. The V end lost 4 bases, the J end lost 1 base, and 14 bases lay between the germline ends. Attached unique molecular identifiers marked individual cDNA molecules. One entry per CDR3 protein, called by TCRdb with MiXCR from the 5' RACE reads. The sample records roughly 61,000 distinct CDR3 sequences, 9.5% to 14% being singletons. What was sequenced was whole blood. This sequence originates from an adult who was a healthcare worker with PCR-confirmed SARS-CoV-2 infection or an uninfected control (not recorded which). The rearrangement uses TRBV7-8 and TRBJ2-4, with D uncertain. The CDR3 nucleotides are TGTGCCAGCAGCTGGACCCCGACTCCCGCCAAAAACATTCAGTACTTC. Translating it yields CASSWTPTPAKNIQYF. Full variable domain (remainder filled in from reference TRBV7-8 and TRBJ2-4): GAGVSQSPRYKVAKRGQDVALRCDPISGHVSLFWYQQALGQGPEFLTYFQNEAQLDKSGLPSDRFFAERPEGSVSTLKIQRTQQEDSAVYLCASSWTPTPAKNIQYFGAGTRLSVL.